This paragraph covers one TCR beta chain sequence. Its antigen is unidentified. This record belongs to a study of cytomegalovirus exposure and HLA in healthy donors. Regarding the study as a whole: As a later analysis showed, a missense DCLRE1C variant was linked to trimming of TCR beta V- and J-genes. It was confirmed in vitro that three of the CMV-associated chains were specific for CMV antigens. Cytomegalovirus-associated status was assigned to about 180 TCR beta chains. Links to common viral pathogens appeared, in a later analysis, for several of the most significant clusters.

Germline CDR1 is SNHLY and CDR2 is FYNNEI. The V segment lost 8 bases and the J segment 7 bases; nucleotides outside the gene matches: 10. The CDR3 consists of 13 residues. Primers: 60 Vbeta forward and 13 Jbeta reverse. Assay used: immunoSEQ multiplex PCR; TCRdb lists only in-frame clones, some missing. The sample has about 120,000 clones; roughly 80% are singletons. This TCR was sampled from a woman aged 40 to 50 in good health and CMV-seropositive. The V gene is TRBV2, the J gene TRBJ2-5; TRBD2 matches 7 bases. Material for sequencing was PBMCs. CDR3 region: CASGLAASRTQYF. CDR3 nucleotide sequence: TGTGCCAGCGGGCTAGCGGCCTCCAGGACCCAGTACTTC.